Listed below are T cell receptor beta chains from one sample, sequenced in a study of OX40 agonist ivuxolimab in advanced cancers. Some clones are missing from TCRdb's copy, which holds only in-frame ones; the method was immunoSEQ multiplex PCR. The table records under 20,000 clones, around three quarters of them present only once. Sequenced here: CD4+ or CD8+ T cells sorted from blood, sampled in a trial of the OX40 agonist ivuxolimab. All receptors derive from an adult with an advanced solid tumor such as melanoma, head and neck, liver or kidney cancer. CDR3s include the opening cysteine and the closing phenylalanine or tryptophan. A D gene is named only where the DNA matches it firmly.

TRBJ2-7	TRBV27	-	CASSFGTGTYEQYF
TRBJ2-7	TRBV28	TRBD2	CASSPWTSGRGEQYF
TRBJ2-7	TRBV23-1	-	CASSQSPEDTYEQYF
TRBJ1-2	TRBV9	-	CASRGDAGYGYTF
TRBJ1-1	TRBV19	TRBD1	CASSPGTGNTEAFF
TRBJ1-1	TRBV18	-	CASSPPGHQNTEAFF
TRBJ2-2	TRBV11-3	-	CASSLRGQTGELFF
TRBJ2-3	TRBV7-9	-	CASTKQGISTDTQYF
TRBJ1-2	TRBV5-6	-	CASSSGTVYGYTF
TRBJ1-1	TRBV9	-	CASSVGLAGEAFF
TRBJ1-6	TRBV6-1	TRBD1	CASSEGLEGGGFLYNSPLHF
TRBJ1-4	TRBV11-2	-	CASSLEGGSATNEKLFF
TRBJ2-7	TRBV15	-	CATSHVSYEQYF
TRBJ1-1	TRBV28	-	CASSLSPPSSVNTEAFF
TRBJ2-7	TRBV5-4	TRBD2	CASSFGSGSYEQYF